Following are 20 T cell receptor beta chains from one sample sequenced in a study of a mutant IDH1 vaccine in newly diagnosed glioma. These TCRs' antigens remain unknown. Time point denoted: week 5, during vaccination. Topical imiquimod was applied with each vaccine dose, which held 300 ug of mutant IDH1 20-mer peptide. Generated by immunoSEQ multiplex PCR, the TCRdb table keeps only in-frame clones and is missing some. The sample holds some 51,000 clones, over 75% seen once. The sequencing here drew on PBMCs, taken from a glioma patient whose treatment included an IDH1 peptide vaccine. These receptors all come from a middle-aged woman with glioma.

There are a few counts of this clone. The rearrangement links TRBV9 to TRBJ2-7; D is unclear. V lost 1 base and J lost 6, with 11 bases in between. This CDR3 has 13 residues. Germline CDR1 SGDLS, CDR2 YYNGEE. The CDR3: CASSVRPLGEQYF. CDR3 DNA sequence: TGTGCCAGCAGCGTAAGGCCCTTAGGCGAGCAGTACTTC.

This chain uses TRBV7-6 with TRBJ2-5, with no clear D. The germline CDR1 and CDR2 sequences are SGHVS and FNYEAQ. This CDR3 is 13 amino acids long. Trimming shortened V by 0 bases and J by 4 bases, and 6 bases separated the two germline ends. CDR3 protein: CASSLAPPETQYF. The CDR3 DNA is TGTGCCAGCAGCTTAGCCCCACCAGAGACCCAGTACTTC.

This clone occurred once. The V call is TRBV7-2, the J call TRBJ1-5; 8 positions agree with TRBD1. V lost 3 bases to trimming and J lost 7 bases; unmatched junction nucleotides: 8. Germline V gene data show CDR1 as SGHTA and CDR2 as FQGNSA. The CDR3 has 15 residues. In nucleotides, the CDR3 is TGTGCCAGCAGCTTTGGACCAGGGGGCCGCCAGCCCCAGCATTTT. This translates into CASSFGPGGRQPQHF.

The CDR3 nucleotides are TGTGCCAGCAGCCCGGACAGGGCGAACACCGGGGAGCTGTTTTTT. Its protein is CASSPDRANTGELFF. The chain is built from TRBV13 and TRBJ2-2; 8 nucleotides match TRBD1. Germline loops: CDR1 PRHDT, CDR2 FYEKMQ (reference sequence). The CDR3 length is 15 residues. V lost 5 bases to trimming and J lost 0 bases; unmatched junction nucleotides: 2.

The CDR3 coding sequence is TGTGCCAGCAGCTCTGGGCCCGGTACGCAGTATTTT. It encodes CASSSGPGTQYF. This chain uses TRBV5-4 with TRBJ2-3; D unclear. The CDR3 has 12 residues. The germline gives CDR1 SGHNT, CDR2 YYREEE (reference sequence). The ends were cut back, 3 bases at V and 8 bases at J, with 10 bases in the middle.

This rearrangement joins TRBV5-6 to TRBJ2-7, with 11 bases identical to TRBD1. This CDR3 comprises 16 residues. Losses at the gene ends were 4 bases for V and 3 bases for J; bases not matched to a gene: 9. Germline-derived CDR1 and CDR2 are SGHDT and YYEEEE. CDR3 nucleotides: TGTGCCAGCAGCATCCCAGGACAGGGGGCTTACTACGAGCAGTACTTC. Residues: CASSIPGQGAYYEQYF.

In this sample, this clone turned up once. The genes are TRBV5-4 and TRBJ2-1; D is possibly TRBD2 (7 bases). Germline values: CDR1 SGHNT, CDR2 YYREEE (reference sequence). The CDR3 covers 16 residues. Trimming removed 0 bases from V and 7 bases from J, with 17 bases in between. The CDR3 reads CASSLGGGGRFNEQFF. CDR3 coding DNA: TGTGCCAGCAGCTTGGGAGGCGGGGGCAGGTTTAATGAGCAGTTCTTC.

This sequence joins TRBV10-3 and TRBJ1-1, with D unresolved. CDR1 is ENHRY, CDR2 SYGVKD, per germline. The CDR3 consists of 15 residues. V was shortened by 0 bases and J by 8 bases, with 16 bases between the two germline ends. DNA for the CDR3: TGTGCCATCAGTGAGTCGGACGCAGGTACGGGAGAAGCTTTCTTT. This translates into CAISESDAGTGEAFF.

The chain employs TRBV6-6 and TRBJ2-7; D gene unclear. CDR1 MNHNY and CDR2 SVGAGI come from the germline V gene (reference sequence). V was shortened by 8 bases and J by 5 bases, with 16 bases between the two germline ends. The CDR3 is made up of 13 amino acids. Written as DNA, the CDR3 is TGTGCCAGCCACTCGCCGGTGACAAACGAGCAGTACTTC. This encodes CASHSPVTNEQYF.

V usage is TRBV25-1 and J usage is TRBJ1-4, with D hard to call. The CDR3 loop spans 17 amino acids. V shed 2 bases and J shed 4 bases, with 17 bases lying between them. Germline V gene data show CDR1 as MGHDK and CDR2 as SYGVNS. This CDR3 reads CASSEVTGYTLNEKLFF. DNA for the CDR3: TGTGCCAGCAGTGAAGTAACGGGGTACACCCTTAATGAAAAACTGTTTTTT. The full variable domain, its missing parts supplied by reference TRBV25-1 and TRBJ1-4, is EADIYQTPRYLVIGTGKKITLECSQTMGHDKMYWYQQDPGMELHLIHYSYGVNSTEKGDLSSESTVSRIRTEHFPLTLESARPSHTSQYLCASSEVTGYTLNEKLFFGSGTQLSVL.

This clone came up a few times. The chain uses TRBV5-1 and TRBJ1-5; the D gene is possibly TRBD1 (6 bases). CDR1 is SGHRS, CDR2 YFSETQ, per germline. The CDR3 is 14 residues long. Deletions cut 0 bases from V and 10 bases from J, with 14 bases between. CDR3 region: CASSLEAGAQPQHF. CDR3 nucleotides: TGCGCCAGCAGCTTGGAGGCAGGGGCTCAACCCCAGCATTTT.

This chain connects TRBV6-5 to TRBJ1-5, with D unresolved. V was clipped by 8 bases and J by 0 bases, with 11 bases between them. CDR1 is MNHEY, CDR2 SVGAGI, per germline. The CDR3 has 14 amino acids. CDR3 amino acids: CASRGLLSNQPQHF. The CDR3 nucleotides are TGTGCCAGCCGGGGTCTCCTTAGCAATCAGCCCCAGCATTTT.

The gene calls are TRBV4-2 and TRBJ1-3, with D possibly matching TRBD1 (6 bases). V was trimmed by 5 bases and J by 0 bases, leaving 11 bases between them. Germline CDR1 LGHNA, CDR2 YNFKEQ. The CDR3 is 15 amino acids. The CDR3 DNA follows: TGTGCCAGCAGCACGACAGGCAGCTCTGGAAACACCATATATTTT. This translates into CASSTTGSSGNTIYF.

The rearrangement links TRBV4-3 to TRBJ1-5, with a weak D call TRBD1 (6 bases). The ends were cut back, 2 bases at V and 5 bases at J, with 13 bases in the middle. This CDR3 has 15 residues. Germline V CDR1 and CDR2: LGHNA, YSLEER. The CDR3 protein is CASSQKNGGHQPQHF. CDR3 bases: TGCGCCAGCAGCCAAAAGAATGGGGGCCATCAGCCCCAGCATTTT.

The V gene is TRBV5-1, the J gene TRBJ1-5; D remains ambiguous. With 0 bases removed from V and 4 bases from J, the gap between germline ends came to 2 bases. Germline V gene data show CDR1 as SGHRS and CDR2 as YFSETQ. The CDR3 is 12 residues long. The CDR3 region is CASSLANQPQHF. In nucleotides, the CDR3 is TGCGCCAGCAGCTTGGCGAATCAGCCCCAGCATTTT.

The genes are TRBV27 and TRBJ1-6; 8 bases fit TRBD1. Germline V lookup: CDR1 MNHEY, CDR2 SMNVEV (reference sequence). The CDR3 has 16 amino acids. V trimming: 5 bases; J trimming: 4 bases; junction bases outside the gene matches: 7. The CDR3 region has the DNA TGTGCCAGCAGTGTCGACAGGGGCAGATATAATTCACCCCTCCACTTT. This encodes CASSVDRGRYNSPLHF.

The gene calls are TRBV7-2 and TRBJ2-5; no firm D call. This CDR3 comprises 12 residues. From germline, CDR1 is SGHTA and CDR2 FQGNSA. Deletions cut 2 bases from V and 4 bases from J, with 5 bases between. This CDR3 reads CASSLRGETQYF. As DNA, the CDR3 is TGTGCCAGCAGCTTACGCGGAGAGACCCAGTACTTC.

This rearrangement joins TRBV6-4 to TRBJ2-2; D may match TRBD1 or TRBD2 (5 bases each). The CDR3 contains 13 residues. The germline CDR1 and CDR2 sequences are MRHNA and SNTAGT. Trimming removed 6 bases from V and 6 bases from J, with 11 bases in between. The CDR3 loop reads CASRQGEAGELFF. CDR3 bases: TGTGCCAGCAGGCAGGGAGAAGCCGGGGAGCTGTTTTTT.

The gene calls are TRBV4-1 and TRBJ2-5; 11 bases fit TRBD2. There are 17 residues in the CDR3. V shed 0 bases and J 2 bases; nucleotides not matched to a gene: 5. The V gene's germline CDR1 is MGHRA and CDR2 YSYEKL. The CDR3 region is CASSQEGRTSGQETQYF. In DNA, the CDR3 is TGCGCCAGCAGCCAAGAAGGCCGGACTAGCGGGCAAGAGACCCAGTACTTC.

This sequence joins TRBV30 and TRBJ1-2; D may be TRBD1 (5 bases). The CDR3 is 14 residues long. The germline gives CDR1 GTSNPN, CDR2 SVGIG (reference sequence). The V gene lost 5 bases and the J gene lost 2 bases, with 15 bases spanning the gap. The CDR3 coding sequence is TGTGCCTGGGGGGGACTGGTCAGGAACTATGGCTACACCTTC. Its protein product is CAWGGLVRNYGYTF.